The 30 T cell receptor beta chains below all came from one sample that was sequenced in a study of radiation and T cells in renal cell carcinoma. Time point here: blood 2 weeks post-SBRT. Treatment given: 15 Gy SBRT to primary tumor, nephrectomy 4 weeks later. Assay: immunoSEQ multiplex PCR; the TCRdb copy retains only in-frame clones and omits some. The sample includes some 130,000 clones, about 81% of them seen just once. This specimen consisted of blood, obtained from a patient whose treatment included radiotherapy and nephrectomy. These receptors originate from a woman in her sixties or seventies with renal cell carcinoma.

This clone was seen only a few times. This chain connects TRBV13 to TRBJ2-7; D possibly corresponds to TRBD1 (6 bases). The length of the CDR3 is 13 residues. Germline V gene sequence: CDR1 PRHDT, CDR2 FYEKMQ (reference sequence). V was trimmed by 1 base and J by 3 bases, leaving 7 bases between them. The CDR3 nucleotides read TGTGCCAGCAGCTTAGTCAGGGGCTACGAGCAGTACTTC. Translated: CASSLVRGYEQYF.

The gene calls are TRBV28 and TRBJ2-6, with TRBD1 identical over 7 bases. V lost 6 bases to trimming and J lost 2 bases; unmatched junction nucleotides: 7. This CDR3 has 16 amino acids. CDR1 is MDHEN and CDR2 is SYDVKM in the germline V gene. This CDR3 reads CASRRDSSTGANVLTF. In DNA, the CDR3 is TGTGCCAGCAGAAGGGACAGCTCGACTGGGGCCAACGTCCTGACTTTC.

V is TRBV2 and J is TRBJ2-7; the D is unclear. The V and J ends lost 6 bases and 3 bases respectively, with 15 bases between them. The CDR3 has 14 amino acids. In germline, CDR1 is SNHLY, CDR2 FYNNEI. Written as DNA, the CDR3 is TGTGCCAGCAGAGAAAGGATTAACCTCTACGAGCAGTACTTC. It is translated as CASRERINLYEQYF. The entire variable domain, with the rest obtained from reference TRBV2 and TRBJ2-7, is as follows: EPEVTQTPSHQVTQMGQEVILRCVPISNHLYFYWYRQILGQKVEFLVSFYNNEISEKSEIFDDQFSVERPDGSNFTLKIRSTKLEDSAMYFCASRERINLYEQYFGPGTRLTVT.

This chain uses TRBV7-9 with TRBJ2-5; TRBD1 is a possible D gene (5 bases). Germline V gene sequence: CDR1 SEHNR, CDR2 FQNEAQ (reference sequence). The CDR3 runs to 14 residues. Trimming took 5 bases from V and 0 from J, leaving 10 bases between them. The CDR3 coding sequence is TGTGCCAGCAGCGAGACAGTTAACCAAGAGACCCAGTACTTC. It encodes CASSETVNQETQYF.

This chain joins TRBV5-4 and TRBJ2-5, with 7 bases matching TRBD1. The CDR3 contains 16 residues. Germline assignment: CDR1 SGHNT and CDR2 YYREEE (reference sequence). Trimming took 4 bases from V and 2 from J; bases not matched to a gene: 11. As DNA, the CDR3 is TGTGCCAGCAGCATAAACGGCCGGGACAGACAAGAGACCCAGTACTTC. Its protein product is CASSINGRDRQETQYF.

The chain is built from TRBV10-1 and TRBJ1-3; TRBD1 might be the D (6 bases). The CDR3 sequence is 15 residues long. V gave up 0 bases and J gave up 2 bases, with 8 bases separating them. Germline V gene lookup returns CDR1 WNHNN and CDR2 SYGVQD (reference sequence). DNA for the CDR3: TGCGCCAGCAGTGAGTCTGGGGGCACTGGAAACACCATATATTTT. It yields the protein CASSESGGTGNTIYF.

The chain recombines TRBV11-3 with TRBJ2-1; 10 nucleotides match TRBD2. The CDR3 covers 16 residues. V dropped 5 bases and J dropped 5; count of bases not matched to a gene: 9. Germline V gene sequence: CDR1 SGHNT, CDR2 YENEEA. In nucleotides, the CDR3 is TGTGCCAGCAGCGCACCCGGGACTAGCGCGAACAATGAGCAGTTCTTC. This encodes CASSAPGTSANNEQFF.

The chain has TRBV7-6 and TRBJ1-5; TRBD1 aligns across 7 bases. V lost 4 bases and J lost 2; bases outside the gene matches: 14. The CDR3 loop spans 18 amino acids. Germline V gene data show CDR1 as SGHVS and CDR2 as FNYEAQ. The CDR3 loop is CASSSSQGTPPGNQPQHF. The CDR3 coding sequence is TGTGCCAGCAGCTCTTCACAGGGGACCCCCCCCGGCAATCAGCCCCAGCATTTT.

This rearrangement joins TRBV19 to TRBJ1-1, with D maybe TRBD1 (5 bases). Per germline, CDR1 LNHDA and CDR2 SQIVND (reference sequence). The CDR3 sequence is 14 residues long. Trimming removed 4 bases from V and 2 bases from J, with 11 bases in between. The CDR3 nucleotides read TGTGCCAGTAGTAGAACGGGGCGAAACACTGAAGCTTTCTTT. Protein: CASSRTGRNTEAFF. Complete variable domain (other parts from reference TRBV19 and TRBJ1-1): DGGITQSPKYLFRKEGQNVTLSCEQNLNHDAMYWYRQDPGQGLRLIYYSQIVNDFQKGDIAEGYSVSREKKESFPLTVTSAQKNPTAFYLCASSRTGRNTEAFFGQGTRLTVV.

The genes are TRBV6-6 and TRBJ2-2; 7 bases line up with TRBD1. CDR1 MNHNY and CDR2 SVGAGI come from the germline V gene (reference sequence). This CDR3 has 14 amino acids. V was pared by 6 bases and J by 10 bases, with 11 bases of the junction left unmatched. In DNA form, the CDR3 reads TGTGCCAGCAGCCCGGACAGGACTTACGAGGAGCTGTTTTTT. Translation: CASSPDRTYEELFF.

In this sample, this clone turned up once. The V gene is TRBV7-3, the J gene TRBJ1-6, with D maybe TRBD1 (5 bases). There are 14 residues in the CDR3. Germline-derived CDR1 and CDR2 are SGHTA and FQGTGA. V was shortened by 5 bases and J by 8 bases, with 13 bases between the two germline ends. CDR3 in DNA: TGTGCCAGCAGCCGGGGGGGTAGGGATTCACCCCTCCACTTT. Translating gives CASSRGGRDSPLHF.

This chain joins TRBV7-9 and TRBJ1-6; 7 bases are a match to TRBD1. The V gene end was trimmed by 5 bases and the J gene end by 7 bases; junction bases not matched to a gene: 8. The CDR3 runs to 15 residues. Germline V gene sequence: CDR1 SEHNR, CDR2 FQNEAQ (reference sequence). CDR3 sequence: CASSDTGASNSPLHF. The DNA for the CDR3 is TGTGCCAGCAGCGACACAGGGGCCTCGAATTCACCCCTCCACTTT.

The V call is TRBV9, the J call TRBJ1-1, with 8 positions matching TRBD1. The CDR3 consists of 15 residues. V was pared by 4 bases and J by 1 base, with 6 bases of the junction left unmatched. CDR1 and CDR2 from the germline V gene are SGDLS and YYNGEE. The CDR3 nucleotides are TGTGCCAGCAGCCCCTGGGGGACAGGGAACACTGAAGCTTTCTTT. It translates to CASSPWGTGNTEAFF.

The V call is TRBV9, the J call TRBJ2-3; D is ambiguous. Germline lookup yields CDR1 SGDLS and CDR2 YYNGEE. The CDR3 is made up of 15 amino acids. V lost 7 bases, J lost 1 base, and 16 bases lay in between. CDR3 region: CASSPKGWGTDTQYF. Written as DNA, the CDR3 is TGTGCCAGCTCCCCCAAGGGATGGGGCACAGATACGCAGTATTTT.

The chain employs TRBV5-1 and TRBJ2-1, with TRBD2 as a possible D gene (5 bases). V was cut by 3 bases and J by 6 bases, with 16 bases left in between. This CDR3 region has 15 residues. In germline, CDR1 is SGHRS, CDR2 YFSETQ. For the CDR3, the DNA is TGCGCCAGCAGCTCGGCCCGAGGGTACCCCAATGAGCAGTTCTTC. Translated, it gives CASSSARGYPNEQFF.

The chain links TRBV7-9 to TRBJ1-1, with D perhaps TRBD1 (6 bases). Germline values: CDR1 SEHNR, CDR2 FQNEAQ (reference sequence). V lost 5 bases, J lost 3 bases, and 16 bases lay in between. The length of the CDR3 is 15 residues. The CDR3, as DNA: TGTGCCAGCAGCGTAAACAGGGAGGGAGACACTGAAGCTTTCTTT. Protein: CASSVNREGDTEAFF.

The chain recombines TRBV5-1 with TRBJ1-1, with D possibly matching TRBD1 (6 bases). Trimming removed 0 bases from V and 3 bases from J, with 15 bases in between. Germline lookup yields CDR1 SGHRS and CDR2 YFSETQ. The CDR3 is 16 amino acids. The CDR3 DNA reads TGCGCCAGCAGCTTGGGGGCAGGGGCCGCCGACACTGAAGCTTTCTTT. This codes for CASSLGAGAADTEAFF.

The CDR3 DNA reads as TGCGCCAGCAGCACCGGGACAGTGAACACCGGGGAGCTGTTTTTT. As protein: CASSTGTVNTGELFF. This chain connects TRBV5-1 to TRBJ2-2, with 7 bases lining up with TRBD1. V lost 4 bases, J lost 1 base, and 4 bases stayed unmatched. The CDR3 extends over 15 amino acids. The germline gives CDR1 SGHRS, CDR2 YFSETQ.

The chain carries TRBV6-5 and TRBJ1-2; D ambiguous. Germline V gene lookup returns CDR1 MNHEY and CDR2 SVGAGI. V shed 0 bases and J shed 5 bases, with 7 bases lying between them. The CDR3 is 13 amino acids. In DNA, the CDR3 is TGTGCCAGCAGTTACTCGAGAGCATATGGCTACACCTTC. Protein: CASSYSRAYGYTF.

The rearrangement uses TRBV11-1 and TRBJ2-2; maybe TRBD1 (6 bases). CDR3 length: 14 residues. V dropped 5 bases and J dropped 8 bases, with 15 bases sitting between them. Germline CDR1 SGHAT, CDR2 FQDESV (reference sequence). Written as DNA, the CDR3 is TGTGCCAGCAGCCCTTCCGGACAGTTTGGGGAGCTGTTTTTT. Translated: CASSPSGQFGELFF.

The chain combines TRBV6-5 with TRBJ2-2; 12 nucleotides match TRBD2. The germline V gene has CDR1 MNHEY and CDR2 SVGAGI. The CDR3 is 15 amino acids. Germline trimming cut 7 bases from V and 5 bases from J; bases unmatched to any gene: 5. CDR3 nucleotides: TGTGCCAGCACTCGTACTAGCGGGGGGACCGGGGAGCTGTTTTTT. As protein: CASTRTSGGTGELFF.

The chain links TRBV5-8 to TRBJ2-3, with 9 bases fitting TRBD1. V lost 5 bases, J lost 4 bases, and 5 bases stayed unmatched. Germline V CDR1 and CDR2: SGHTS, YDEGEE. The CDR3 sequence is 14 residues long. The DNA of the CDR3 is TGTGCCAGCAGGCAGACAGGGGGTGCAGATACGCAGTATTTT. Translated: CASRQTGGADTQYF.

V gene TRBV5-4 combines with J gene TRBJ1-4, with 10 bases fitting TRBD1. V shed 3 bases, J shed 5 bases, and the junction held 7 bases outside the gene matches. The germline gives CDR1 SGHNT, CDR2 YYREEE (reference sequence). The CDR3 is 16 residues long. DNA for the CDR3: TGTGCCAGCAGCTCAACACCGGGACAGGGGAATGAAAAACTGTTTTTT. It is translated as CASSSTPGQGNEKLFF.

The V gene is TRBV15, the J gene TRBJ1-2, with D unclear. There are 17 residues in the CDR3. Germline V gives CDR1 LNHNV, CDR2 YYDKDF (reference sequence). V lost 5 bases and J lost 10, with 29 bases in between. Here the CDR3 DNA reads TGTGCCACCAGCGGATCTTTTGGAGGGAGGGCCCCAAAGACCTACACCTTC. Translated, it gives CATSGSFGGRAPKTYTF. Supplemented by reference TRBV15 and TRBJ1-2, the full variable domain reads DAMVIQNPRYQVTQFGKPVTLSCSQTLNHNVMYWYQQKSSQAPKLLFHYYDKDFNNEADTPDNFQSRRPNTSFCFLDIRSPGLGDTAMYLCATSGSFGGRAPKTYTFGSGTRLTVV.

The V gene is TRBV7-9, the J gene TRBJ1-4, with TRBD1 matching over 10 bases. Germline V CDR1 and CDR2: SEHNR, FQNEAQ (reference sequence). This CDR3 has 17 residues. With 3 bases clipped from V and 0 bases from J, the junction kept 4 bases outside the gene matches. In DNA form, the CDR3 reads TGTGCCAGCAGCTTGGGACAGGGGACGGCAACTAATGAAAAACTGTTTTTT. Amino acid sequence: CASSLGQGTATNEKLFF.

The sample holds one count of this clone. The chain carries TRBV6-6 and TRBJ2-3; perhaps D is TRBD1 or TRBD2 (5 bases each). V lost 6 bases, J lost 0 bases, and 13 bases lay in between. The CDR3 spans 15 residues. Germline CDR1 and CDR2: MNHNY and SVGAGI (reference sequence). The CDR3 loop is CASSNRGVSTDTQYF. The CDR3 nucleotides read TGTGCCAGCAGCAACAGAGGGGTTAGCACAGATACGCAGTATTTT.

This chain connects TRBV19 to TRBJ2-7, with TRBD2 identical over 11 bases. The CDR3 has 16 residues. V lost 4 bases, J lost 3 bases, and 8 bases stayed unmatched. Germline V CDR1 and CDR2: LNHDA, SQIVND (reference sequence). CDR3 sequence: CASSKLGLAGYYEQYF. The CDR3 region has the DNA TGTGCCAGTAGTAAGCTCGGACTAGCGGGTTACTACGAGCAGTACTTC. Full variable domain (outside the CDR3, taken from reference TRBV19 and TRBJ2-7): DGGITQSPKYLFRKEGQNVTLSCEQNLNHDAMYWYRQDPGQGLRLIYYSQIVNDFQKGDIAEGYSVSREKKESFPLTVTSAQKNPTAFYLCASSKLGLAGYYEQYFGPGTRLTVT.

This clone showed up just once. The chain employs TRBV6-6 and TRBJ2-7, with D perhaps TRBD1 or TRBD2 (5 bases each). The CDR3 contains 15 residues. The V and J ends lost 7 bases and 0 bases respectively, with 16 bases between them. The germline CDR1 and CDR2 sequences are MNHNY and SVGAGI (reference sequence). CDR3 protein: CASTRFGTSSYEQYF. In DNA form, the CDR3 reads TGTGCCAGCACAAGATTCGGGACCTCCTCCTACGAGCAGTACTTC.

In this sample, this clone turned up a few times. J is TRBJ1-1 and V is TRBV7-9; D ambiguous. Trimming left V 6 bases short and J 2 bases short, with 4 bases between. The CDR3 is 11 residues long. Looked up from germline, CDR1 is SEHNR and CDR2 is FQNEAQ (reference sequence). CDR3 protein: CASRPNTEAFF. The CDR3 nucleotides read TGTGCCAGCAGGCCTAACACTGAAGCTTTCTTT.

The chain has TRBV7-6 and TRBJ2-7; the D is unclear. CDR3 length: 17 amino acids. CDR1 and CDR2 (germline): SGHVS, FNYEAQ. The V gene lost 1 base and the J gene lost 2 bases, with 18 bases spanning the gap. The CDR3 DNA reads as TGTGCCAGCAGCTTAGAGTCCCGGGCCCAAGGCGCCTACGAGCAGTACTTC. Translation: CASSLESRAQGAYEQYF.